This passage covers 10 T cell receptor beta chains from one sample sequenced in a study of T cells in Graves' hyperthyroidism and ophthalmopathy. RNA transcripts served as the template for amplifying TCR beta CDR3 regions. Carried out on the TCR CDR3, a first-round RT-PCR used the HTBI primer set. In TCRdb, the multiplex PCR reads were re-called with MiXCR into one record per CDR3 protein. Altogether some 500,000 distinct CDR3 sequences are present, approximately 15% being singletons, with the ten largest covering 15% to 20%. Sequenced: blood. These receptors came from a woman aged 18-29 years with Graves' hyperthyroidism.

This clonotype was seen a few times. CDR3: CASSQGGQAAFF. CDR3 bases: TGTGCCAGCAGCCAAGGGGGACAGGCAGCTTTCTTT. This rearrangement joins TRBV3-1 to TRBJ1-1; 8 nucleotides agree with TRBD1. The CDR3 totals 12 residues. The ends lost 1 base at V and 10 bases at J; junction bases unmatched: 2. Germline values: CDR1 LGHDT, CDR2 YNNKEL (reference sequence).

The chain recombines TRBV9 with TRBJ1-5; 9 bases are shared with TRBD1. CDR3 length: 14 amino acids. CDR1 is SGDLS, CDR2 YYNGEE, per germline. The V and J ends lost 3 bases and 4 bases, in that order; junction bases with no gene match: 2. The DNA of the CDR3 is TGTGCCAGCAGCGCCGGGACAGGGAATCAGCCCCAGCATTTT. Encoded protein: CASSAGTGNQPQHF.

This clonotype was seen many times. The V and J genes are TRBV18 and TRBJ2-7; maybe TRBD1 (5 bases). Germline-derived CDR1 and CDR2 are KGHSH and LQKENI. This CDR3 has 15 residues. Trimming stripped 3 bases from V and 3 bases from J, with 15 bases between. The CDR3 DNA is TGTGCCAGCTCACCCCCCGACAGACCCCGCTACGAGCAGTACTTC. Protein sequence: CASSPPDRPRYEQYF.

This clonotype was seen repeatedly, ten times or more. The chain uses TRBV5-5 and TRBJ1-2, with D unclear. V lost 3 bases to trimming and J lost 4 bases, with 7 bases between them. The CDR3 has 12 residues. The V gene's germline CDR1 is SGHKS and CDR2 YYEKEE (reference sequence). CDR3 sequence reads: CASSSEIYGYTF. Written as DNA, the CDR3 is TGTGCCAGCAGCTCAGAGATCTATGGCTACACCTTC.

This clonotype came up many times. The gene calls are TRBV5-1 and TRBJ2-3; 9 nucleotides match TRBD2. V was clipped by 2 bases and J by 0 bases; unmatched bases: 4. The CDR3 is made up of 16 amino acids. Per germline, CDR1 SGHRS and CDR2 YFSETQ. CDR3 in DNA: TGCGCCAGCAGCTTAAGCGGGAGGTTAAGCACAGATACGCAGTATTTT. This encodes CASSLSGRLSTDTQYF.

This rearrangement joins TRBV19 to TRBJ2-2; 7 nucleotides agree with TRBD2. The V gene's germline CDR1 is LNHDA and CDR2 SQIVND (reference sequence). The V gene end was trimmed by 4 bases and the J gene end by 4 bases; junction bases not matched to a gene: 12. This CDR3 region has 17 residues. CDR3 protein: CASSTIWEGVATGELFF. The CDR3 bases are TGTGCCAGTAGTACCATTTGGGAGGGAGTGGCCACCGGGGAGCTGTTTTTT.

The chain couples TRBV15 to TRBJ2-1; tentative D call: TRBD2 (5 bases). Trimming stripped 1 base from V and 4 bases from J, with 5 bases between. The CDR3 contains 13 residues. Germline V gene sequence: CDR1 LNHNV, CDR2 YYDKDF (reference sequence). CDR3 amino acids: CATSRAGYNEQFF. In DNA, the CDR3 is TGTGCCACCAGCAGAGCGGGGTACAATGAGCAGTTCTTC.

This clonotype was recorded at least ten times. This chain connects TRBV20-1 to TRBJ1-5; D unresolved. V shed 4 bases and J shed 0 bases, with 10 bases lying between them. The CDR3 length is 14 residues. Per germline, CDR1 DFQATT and CDR2 SNEGSKA (reference sequence). The CDR3 coding sequence is TGCAGTGCTAATAGGGCGGATAGCAATCAGCCCCAGCATTTT. Its translation is CSANRADSNQPQHF.

This clonotype has more than one count but fewer than ten. The rearrangement uses TRBV6-1 and TRBJ1-5; TRBD1 might be the D (6 bases). The CDR3 has 15 amino acids. Germline V gene data show CDR1 as MNHNS and CDR2 as SASEGT. The ends were cut back, 3 bases at V and 4 bases at J, with 13 bases in the middle. For the CDR3, the DNA is TGTGCCAGCAGTGAGCAGGGGCGAGAAAATCAGCCCCAGCATTTT. Amino acid sequence: CASSEQGRENQPQHF.

This clonotype occurred many times. The J gene is TRBJ2-5, the V gene TRBV30; D may correspond to TRBD1 or TRBD2 (5 bases each). V was clipped by 5 bases and J by 4 bases, with 23 bases between them. The CDR3 consists of 16 residues. Germline values: CDR1 GTSNPN, CDR2 SVGIG (reference sequence). Here the CDR3 DNA reads TGTGCCTGGGGATCCGGGGCAAGGGTAGTCGGAGAGACCCAGTACTTC. Its protein is CAWGSGARVVGETQYF.